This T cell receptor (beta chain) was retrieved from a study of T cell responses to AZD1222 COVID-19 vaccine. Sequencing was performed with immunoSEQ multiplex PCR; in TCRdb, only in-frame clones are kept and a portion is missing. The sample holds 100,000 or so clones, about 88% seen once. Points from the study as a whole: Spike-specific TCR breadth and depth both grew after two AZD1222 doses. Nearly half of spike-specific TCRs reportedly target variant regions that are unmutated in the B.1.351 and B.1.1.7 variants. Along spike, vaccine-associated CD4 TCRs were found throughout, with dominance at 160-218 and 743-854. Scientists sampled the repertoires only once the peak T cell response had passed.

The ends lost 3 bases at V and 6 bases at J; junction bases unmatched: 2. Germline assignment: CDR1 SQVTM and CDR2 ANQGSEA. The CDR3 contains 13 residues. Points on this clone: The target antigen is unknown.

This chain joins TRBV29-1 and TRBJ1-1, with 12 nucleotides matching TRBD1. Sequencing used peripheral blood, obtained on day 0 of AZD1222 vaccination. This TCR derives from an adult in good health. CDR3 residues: CSVDGTGGPEAFF. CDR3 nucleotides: TGCAGCGTTGACGGGACAGGGGGCCCTGAAGCTTTCTTT.